These 19 T cell receptor beta chains were all obtained from the same sample, sequenced in a study of blood T cell repertoires in COVID-19. The assay was immunoSEQ multiplex PCR, and TCRdb's table has in-frame clones only and misses some. The sample consists of over 90,000 clones, approximately 82% of them appearing once. Source material: peripheral blood. Receptors originate from a man aged 50-59 years with active or convalescent COVID-19.

This chain joins TRBV25-1 and TRBJ2-7; 10 bases are shared with TRBD1. Germline-derived CDR1 and CDR2 are MGHDK and SYGVNS. Unmatched junction bases numbered 5, after V lost 3 bases and J lost 0 bases. The CDR3 extends over 16 amino acids. The CDR3 region has the DNA TGTGCCAGCAGTGATCACGGGACAGGGGACTCCTACGAGCAGTACTTC. It codes for CASSDHGTGDSYEQYF.

The chain joins TRBV6-1 to TRBJ2-1; TRBD1 matches 10 bases. The CDR3 is made up of 15 amino acids. V dropped 3 bases and J dropped 3; count of bases not matched to a gene: 2. Germline-derived CDR1 and CDR2 are MNHNS and SASEGT. The CDR3 region is CASSDDRGLYNEQFF. In DNA form, the CDR3 reads TGTGCCAGCAGTGACGACAGGGGGCTCTACAATGAGCAGTTCTTC.

This rearrangement joins TRBV5-1 to TRBJ2-3; D is possibly TRBD2 (5 bases). Germline V gene sequence: CDR1 SGHRS, CDR2 YFSETQ. The CDR3 consists of 13 residues. V lost 0 bases and J lost 11, with 13 bases in between. The DNA of the CDR3 is TGCGCCAGCAGCTTGGAAGGGTATCGGGAGCAGTATTTT. It specifies CASSLEGYREQYF.

This clone appeared a single time. V and J are TRBV5-1 and TRBJ2-5; 11 bases line up with TRBD2. V was clipped by 0 bases and J by 5 bases; unmatched bases: 12. This CDR3 is built from 18 residues. The germline V gene encodes CDR1 SGHRS and CDR2 YFSETQ. Here the CDR3 DNA reads TGCGCCAGCAGCTTGGAGGGCCCTAGCGGGGGGCCGGGGGAGACCCAGTACTTC. Translation gives CASSLEGPSGGPGETQYF. The whole variable domain, remainder taken from reference TRBV5-1 and TRBJ2-5, is KAGVTQTPRYLIKTRGQQVTLSCSPISGHRSVSWYQQTPGQGLQFLFEYFSETQRNKGNFPGRFSGRQFSNSRSEMNVSTLELGDSALYLCASSLEGPSGGPGETQYFGPGTRLLVL.

The CDR3 nucleotides read TGTGCCAGCAGCGTACTTTCGGGGGGTACAGATACGCAGTATTTT. This translates into CASSVLSGGTDTQYF. V is TRBV9 and J is TRBJ2-3; 7 bases are a match to TRBD2. Germline lookup yields CDR1 SGDLS and CDR2 YYNGEE. Losses at the gene ends were 1 base for V and 3 bases for J; bases not matched to a gene: 5. The CDR3 loop spans 15 amino acids.

The CDR3 reads CATSDHGTGAQETQYF. The CDR3 bases are TGTGCCACCAGTGACCACGGGACAGGGGCGCAAGAGACCCAGTACTTC. This chain links TRBV24-1 with TRBJ2-5; 10 nucleotides match TRBD1. From germline, CDR1 is KGHDR and CDR2 SFDVKD. The CDR3 sequence is 16 residues long. V was clipped by 4 bases and J by 2 bases; unmatched bases: 6.

This clone was detected a few times. This sequence joins TRBV7-9 and TRBJ1-2, with a tentative D call TRBD1 (5 bases). CDR1 and CDR2 (germline): SEHNR, FQNEAQ (reference sequence). V was clipped by 1 base and J by 2 bases, with 5 bases between them. The CDR3 runs 13 residues. CDR3 residues: CASSLEGNYGYTF. Written as DNA, the CDR3 is TGTGCCAGCAGCTTAGAGGGGAACTATGGCTACACCTTC.

This chain joins TRBV4-3 and TRBJ2-3, with 8 bases that match TRBD2. The germline V gene encodes CDR1 LGHNA and CDR2 YSLEER. CDR3 length: 17 residues. Trimming took 1 base from V and 3 from J; bases not matched to a gene: 9. The CDR3 is CASSQGRGLAGTDTQYF. The CDR3, as DNA: TGCGCCAGCAGCCAAGGGAGGGGTTTAGCGGGAACAGATACGCAGTATTTT.

The DNA for the CDR3 is TGTGCCAGCAGCTTCCCCTCGACAGGGGGCGGCGAGCAGTACTTC. This sequence encodes CASSFPSTGGGEQYF. This sequence joins TRBV7-2 and TRBJ2-7; TRBD1 matches 10 bases. V was clipped by 3 bases and J by 6 bases; unmatched bases: 8. The germline V gene has CDR1 SGHTA and CDR2 FQGNSA. This CDR3 comprises 15 residues.

This clone has a single count. The chain couples TRBV9 to TRBJ2-5, with a possible D match to TRBD2 (6 bases). Germline V gene data show CDR1 as SGDLS and CDR2 as YYNGEE. The germline V and J ends were trimmed by 4 bases and 1 base, with 14 bases remaining between them. CDR3 size: 15 residues. CDR3 loop: CASSLSTGVQETQYF. For the CDR3, the DNA is TGTGCCAGCAGCCTCTCGACGGGGGTCCAAGAGACCCAGTACTTC.

The CDR3 is CASSLYRDGYTF. CDR3 DNA: TGTGCCAGCAGCCTATACAGGGACGGCTACACCTTC. The chain uses TRBV3-1 (or the pseudogene TRBV3-2) and TRBJ1-2, with a weak D call TRBD1 (6 bases). CDR1 and CDR2 (germline): LGHDT, YNNKEL (reference sequence). The CDR3 runs 12 residues. With 4 bases removed from V and 8 bases from J, the gap between germline ends came to 11 bases.

CDR3 sequence (DNA): TGTGCCAGCAGCCGGCGGTCCGGCGGGGGACCCCAAGAGACCCAGTACTTC. Amino acid sequence: CASSRRSGGGPQETQYF. The V call is TRBV14, the J call TRBJ2-5; 7 nucleotides align to TRBD2. With V trimmed by 4 bases and J by 1 base, 12 bases remained unmatched. Germline CDR1 and CDR2: SGHDN and FVKESK. The CDR3 is 17 residues long.

This rearrangement joins TRBV3-1 (or the pseudogene TRBV3-2) to TRBJ2-2; no clear D gene. The CDR3 sequence is 14 residues long. Germline V gives CDR1 LGHDT, CDR2 YNNKEL (reference sequence). The ends were cut back, 4 bases at V and 1 base at J, with 7 bases in the middle. The CDR3 DNA follows: TGTGCCAGCAGCCCGCCTATGAACACCGGGGAGCTGTTTTTT. Translated, it gives CASSPPMNTGELFF.

This chain joins TRBV19 and TRBJ1-5, with 9 bases fitting TRBD1. Germline CDR1 is LNHDA and CDR2 is SQIVND (reference sequence). V shed 7 bases, J shed 4 bases, and the junction held 14 bases outside the gene matches. CDR3 length: 17 residues. CDR3 amino acids: CASTTVVWTGENQPQHF. Written as DNA, the CDR3 is TGTGCCAGTACCACGGTGGTGTGGACAGGGGAGAATCAGCCCCAGCATTTT.

The rearrangement uses TRBV7-8 and TRBJ2-1, with TRBD2 identical over 7 bases. The CDR3 is 15 residues long. The V gene's germline CDR1 is SGHVS and CDR2 FQNEAQ. V lost 3 bases to trimming and J lost 2 bases; unmatched junction nucleotides: 4. CDR3 loop: CASSLGGSTYNEQFF. CDR3 in DNA: TGTGCCAGCAGCTTGGGGGGGAGCACCTACAATGAGCAGTTCTTC.

This clone has a single count. This rearrangement joins TRBV27 to TRBJ2-3, with 11 bases that match TRBD2. The junction had 11 bases not matched to a gene; V was cut back by 6 bases and J by 3 bases. The CDR3 runs 17 residues. CDR1 MNHEY and CDR2 SMNVEV come from the germline V gene (reference sequence). The chain's CDR3 is CASSRQIAGGQTDTQYF. DNA for the CDR3: TGTGCCAGCAGCCGACAAATAGCGGGGGGGCAAACAGATACGCAGTATTTT.

The V gene is TRBV28, the J gene TRBJ1-6; 8 bases agree with TRBD1. The CDR3 loop spans 14 amino acids. J gave up 6 bases and V 6 bases, and 4 bases lay outside the gene matches. The V gene's germline CDR1 is MDHEN and CDR2 SYDVKM. Here the CDR3 DNA reads TGTGCCAGCAGGTTGGACAGGGCTAATTCACCCCTCCACTTT. It codes for CASRLDRANSPLHF.

As for this clone: Its ends do not fully match the called genes, so a read error is possible. The genes are TRBV7-2 and TRBJ1-2; 9 nucleotides match TRBD1. The germline V gene has CDR1 SGHTA and CDR2 FQGNSA. The CDR3 has 10 amino acids. In DNA form, the CDR3 reads TGTGACCCACAAGCGACAGGGGGGAAGTTC. It translates to CDPQATGGKF.

This chain links TRBV5-1 with TRBJ2-7; weak D call: TRBD2 (5 bases). This CDR3 has 15 residues. Per germline, CDR1 SGHRS and CDR2 YFSETQ. The V gene lost 4 bases and the J gene lost 5 bases, with 19 bases spanning the gap. CDR3 nucleotide sequence: TGCGCCAGCAGCCCCAGGACTGGTTTAATAAACGAGCAGTACTTC. This sequence encodes CASSPRTGLINEQYF. The entire variable domain, with the rest obtained from reference TRBV5-1 and TRBJ2-7, is as follows: KAGVTQTPRYLIKTRGQQVTLSCSPISGHRSVSWYQQTPGQGLQFLFEYFSETQRNKGNFPGRFSGRQFSNSRSEMNVSTLELGDSALYLCASSPRTGLINEQYFGPGTRLTVT.